Listed here are 25 T cell receptor beta chains from one sample, sequenced in a study of T cell changes during pregnancy in multiple sclerosis. Data came from immunoSEQ multiplex PCR; TCRdb stores just in-frame clones and leaves some out. The sample yields 38,000 or so clones, 80% to 95% seen once. Sequenced material: CD4+ T cells from peripheral blood mononuclear cells, taken in the third trimester of pregnancy. These TCRs come from a female donor with multiple sclerosis, enrolled in a pregnancy study.

This clone came up once. The chain combines TRBV4-2 with TRBJ2-1; 12 positions agree with TRBD2. Germline assignment: CDR1 LGHNA and CDR2 YNFKEQ. The ends lost 6 bases at V and 5 bases at J; junction bases unmatched: 5. The CDR3 contains 15 residues. In nucleotides, the CDR3 is TGTGCCAGCAGATCTAGCGGGAGGGCGCACAATGAGCAGTTCTTC. Encoded protein: CASRSSGRAHNEQFF.

The V gene is TRBV5-1, the J gene TRBJ2-1; 7 nucleotides align to TRBD2. The CDR3 contains 14 residues. V gave up 2 bases and J gave up 5 bases; unmatched junction bases: 4. Germline-derived CDR1 and CDR2 are SGHRS and YFSETQ. CDR3 DNA: TGCGCCAGCAGCTTCCGGACTAGGGACAATGAGCAGTTCTTC. Translated, it gives CASSFRTRDNEQFF.

The chain links TRBV5-1 to TRBJ2-1; maybe TRBD2 (5 bases). V lost 4 bases, J lost 7 bases, and 12 bases lay in between. Germline CDR1 is SGHRS and CDR2 is YFSETQ. The CDR3 spans 13 residues. The CDR3 loop is CASSAGLLNEQFF. The CDR3 DNA is TGCGCCAGCAGCGCCGGACTTTTGAATGAGCAGTTCTTC.

V and J are TRBV6-1 and TRBJ1-2; 12 bases align to TRBD1. Germline V CDR1 and CDR2: MNHNS, SASEGT. CDR3 length: 15 residues. Trimming removed 6 bases from V and 7 bases from J; junction bases left unmatched: 9. The CDR3 loop is CASSWGQGAATGYTF. CDR3 DNA: TGTGCCAGCAGCTGGGGACAGGGGGCTGCAACTGGCTACACCTTC.

This chain links TRBV4-1 with TRBJ2-1, with 14 nucleotides matching TRBD2. Germline V gives CDR1 MGHRA, CDR2 YSYEKL. CDR3 length: 18 residues. V shed 2 bases and J 6 bases; nucleotides not matched to a gene: 9. CDR3 in DNA: TGCGCCAGCAGCCAAATAGACCTTGGACTAGCGGGAGGCAATGAGCAGTTCTTC. This codes for CASSQIDLGLAGGNEQFF.

CDR3 DNA sequence: TGTGCCAGCAGCAGAGACAGCGCAACTAATGAAAAACTGTTTTTT. Its protein product is CASSRDSATNEKLFF. The chain combines TRBV6-5 with TRBJ1-4; a weak D match, TRBD1 (5 bases). This CDR3 comprises 15 residues. The ends were cut back, 6 bases at V and 0 bases at J, with 11 bases in the middle. Germline loops: CDR1 MNHEY, CDR2 SVGAGI.

The chain's CDR3 is CASSNEQVTGELFF. DNA of the CDR3: TGTGCCAGCAGTAATGAACAGGTCACCGGGGAGCTGTTTTTT. J is TRBJ2-2 and V is TRBV2; perhaps TRBD1 as D (5 bases). Germline-derived CDR1 and CDR2 are SNHLY and FYNNEI. The CDR3 extends over 14 amino acids. V lost 5 bases and J lost 4, with 11 bases in between.

Written as DNA, the CDR3 is TGCGCCAGCAGCTCGAACCCGGGAGGGTTAGCTGAGCAGTTCTTC. Translating gives CASSSNPGGLAEQFF. The rearrangement uses TRBV5-1 and TRBJ2-1; 8 bases align to TRBD2. Trimming cost V 3 bases and J 9 bases; bases outside gene matches: 11. From germline, CDR1 is SGHRS and CDR2 YFSETQ. The CDR3 length is 15 residues.

The V gene is TRBV11-2, the J gene TRBJ1-2; 8 nucleotides match TRBD1. Germline-derived CDR1 and CDR2 are SGHAT and FQNNGV. V was pared by 6 bases and J by 8 bases, with 11 bases of the junction left unmatched. This CDR3 has 14 residues. DNA for the CDR3: TGTGCCAGCAGATCGTCAGGGGGCTTCTTAGGCTACACCTTC. The encoded protein is CASRSSGGFLGYTF. Full variable domain (outside the CDR3, taken from reference TRBV11-2 and TRBJ1-2): EAGVAQSPRYKIIEKRQSVAFWCNPISGHATLYWYQQILGQGPKLLIQFQNNGVVDDSQLPKDRFSAERLKGVDSTLKIQPAKLEDSAVYLCASRSSGGFLGYTFGSGTRLTVV.

V gene TRBV5-1 combines with J gene TRBJ1-3; tentatively, D is TRBD1 (6 bases). V lost 1 base and J lost 2, with 10 bases in between. Looked up from germline, CDR1 is SGHRS and CDR2 is YFSETQ. The CDR3 totals 15 residues. In DNA, the CDR3 is TGCGCCAGCAGCTTGTGGGACATAACTGGAAACACCATATATTTT. This codes for CASSLWDITGNTIYF.

The chain links TRBV15 to TRBJ2-3, with D unresolved. Germline V gives CDR1 LNHNV, CDR2 YYDKDF (reference sequence). The V gene lost 5 bases and the J gene lost 8 bases, with 11 bases spanning the gap. The CDR3 has 12 amino acids. Here the CDR3 DNA reads TGTGCCACCAGCGCCCAGTGGGCTACGCAGTATTTT. This translates into CATSAQWATQYF.

The chain employs TRBV5-1 and TRBJ1-1; D call uncertain. Germline V gene sequence: CDR1 SGHRS, CDR2 YFSETQ. The CDR3 contains 14 residues. V lost 4 bases, J lost 3 bases, and 13 bases lay in between. In nucleotides, the CDR3 is TGCGCCAGCAGCGTAGATCAGGTCTACACTGAAGCTTTCTTT. The encoded protein is CASSVDQVYTEAFF.

In nucleotides, the CDR3 is TGCGCCAGCAGCCAATTAGCGGGAGATCGGTACGAGCAGTACTTC. Translating it yields CASSQLAGDRYEQYF. The J gene is TRBJ2-7, the V gene TRBV4-1; 9 bases match TRBD2. The CDR3 totals 15 residues. V trimming: 2 bases; J trimming: 4 bases; junction bases outside the gene matches: 6. Germline V gene sequence: CDR1 MGHRA, CDR2 YSYEKL.

This clone was recorded once. The J gene is TRBJ2-1, the V gene TRBV28; 7 bases agree with TRBD1. The CDR3 runs 14 residues. The J segment lost 4 bases and the V segment lost 7 bases, leaving 7 bases of the junction unmatched. The germline CDR1 and CDR2 sequences are MDHEN and SYDVKM. CDR3 nucleotide sequence: TGTGCCAGCATTCGGGGACAGAGATACAATGAGCAGTTCTTC. Its translation: CASIRGQRYNEQFF.

The chain has TRBV7-6 and TRBJ2-1, with TRBD2 matching 13 bases. This CDR3 comprises 15 residues. With V trimmed by 2 bases and J by 8 bases, 3 bases remained unmatched. CDR1 SGHVS and CDR2 FNYEAQ come from the germline V gene. In DNA, the CDR3 is TGTGCCAGCAGCTTAACTAGCGGGAGGGCCGATGAGCAGTTCTTC. Protein: CASSLTSGRADEQFF.

V and J are TRBV2 and TRBJ2-1; D is unclear. The CDR3 has 13 amino acids. V dropped 1 base and J dropped 5 bases, with 6 bases sitting between them. Germline CDR1 SNHLY, CDR2 FYNNEI. As DNA, the CDR3 is TGTGCCAGCAGTGAAGTGAGGAACAATGAGCAGTTCTTC. Translation gives CASSEVRNNEQFF.

A word on this clone: At one of its ends the junction is not consistent with the germline gene, which may arise from a read error. The chain carries TRBV7-9 and TRBJ2-7; 7 bases align to TRBD1. Germline assignment: CDR1 SEHNR and CDR2 FQNEAQ (reference sequence). The CDR3 totals 13 residues. The CDR3 is CASTLGGYGEQYF. In nucleotides, the CDR3 is TGTGCCAGCACCTTAGGGGGCTATGGCGAGCAGTACTTC.

The chain has TRBV5-1 and TRBJ1-3; possibly TRBD1 for D (5 bases). Trimming stripped 1 base from V and 2 bases from J, with 13 bases between. CDR3 size: 16 residues. Germline-derived CDR1 and CDR2 are SGHRS and YFSETQ. The CDR3, as DNA: TGCGCCAGCAGCTTGTCGGGGGAAAGGACTGGAAACACCATATATTTT. Its translation: CASSLSGERTGNTIYF.

J is TRBJ2-1 and V is TRBV11-2; TRBD2 matches 8 bases. The ends lost 1 base at V and 4 bases at J; junction bases unmatched: 6. Germline CDR1 reads SGHAT; CDR2 reads FQNNGV. CDR3 length: 16 residues. The CDR3, as DNA: TGTGCCAGCAGCTTAGGCATCGCGGGAGGTTACAATGAGCAGTTCTTC. Translating it yields CASSLGIAGGYNEQFF.

This chain joins TRBV5-1 and TRBJ2-7; maybe TRBD1 (6 bases). Germline-derived CDR1 and CDR2 are SGHRS and YFSETQ. CDR3 length equals 15 residues. Trimming took 0 bases from V and 2 from J, leaving 12 bases between them. The CDR3 sequence is CASSLEAGAPYEQYF. For the CDR3, the DNA is TGCGCCAGCAGCTTGGAGGCAGGGGCACCCTACGAGCAGTACTTC. The full variable domain, in which reference TRBV5-1 and TRBJ2-7 provide the parts outside the CDR3, is KAGVTQTPRYLIKTRGQQVTLSCSPISGHRSVSWYQQTPGQGLQFLFEYFSETQRNKGNFPGRFSGRQFSNSRSEMNVSTLELGDSALYLCASSLEAGAPYEQYFGPGTRLTVT.

J is TRBJ1-5 and V is TRBV6-6; 8 nucleotides agree with TRBD1. J lost 2 bases, V lost 6 bases, and 9 bases had no gene match. This CDR3 comprises 16 residues. The germline gives CDR1 MNHNY, CDR2 SVGAGI (reference sequence). The CDR3 loop reads CASSGGQGRGNQPQHF. CDR3 nucleotides: TGTGCCAGCAGCGGCGGACAGGGCCGGGGCAATCAGCCCCAGCATTTT.

This clone has just one count. CDR3 in DNA: TGTGCCAGCAGCCTATTGGGGGGGGTGGGGAATGAGCAGTTCTTC. Encoded protein: CASSLLGGVGNEQFF. V is TRBV7-2 and J is TRBJ2-1, with 7 positions matching TRBD2. The CDR3 runs to 15 residues. The V gene's germline CDR1 is SGHTA and CDR2 FQGNSA. J was trimmed by 7 bases and V by 5 bases; bases with no gene match: 11.

This chain uses TRBV27 with TRBJ1-5; D unclear. Trimming took off 5 bases at V and 1 base at J, with 18 bases between the two ends. This CDR3 has 17 amino acids. Germline CDR1 is MNHEY and CDR2 is SMNVEV (reference sequence). CDR3 protein: CASSPHTNSESNQPQHF. The CDR3 bases are TGTGCCAGCAGTCCGCACACTAATTCGGAGAGCAATCAGCCCCAGCATTTT.

A single count supports this clone. The chain links TRBV5-1 to TRBJ2-3, with TRBD2 matching 7 bases. Germline V gene data show CDR1 as SGHRS and CDR2 as YFSETQ. This CDR3 has 16 amino acids. The junction had 7 bases not matched to a gene; V was cut back by 1 base and J by 2 bases. The DNA of the CDR3 is TGCGCCAGCAGCTTGAAGACGGGAGGCTCCACAGATACGCAGTATTTT. Its translation: CASSLKTGGSTDTQYF.

J is TRBJ2-7 and V is TRBV18, with D perhaps TRBD1 (6 bases). V dropped 4 bases and J dropped 0 bases, with 19 bases sitting between them. This CDR3 comprises 17 residues. Germline V gene lookup returns CDR1 KGHSH and CDR2 LQKENI. CDR3 coding DNA: TGTGCCAGCTCACACGGTAGCTACCGGGACAACTCCTACGAGCAGTACTTC. This sequence encodes CASSHGSYRDNSYEQYF.